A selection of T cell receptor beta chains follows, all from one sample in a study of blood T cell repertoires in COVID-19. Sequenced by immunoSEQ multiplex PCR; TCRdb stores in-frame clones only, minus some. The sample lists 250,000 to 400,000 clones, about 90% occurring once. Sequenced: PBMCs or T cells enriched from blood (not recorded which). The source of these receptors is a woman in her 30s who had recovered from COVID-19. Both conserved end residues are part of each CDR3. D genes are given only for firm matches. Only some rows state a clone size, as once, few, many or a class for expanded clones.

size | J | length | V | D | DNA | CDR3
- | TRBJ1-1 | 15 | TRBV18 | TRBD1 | TGTGCCAGCTCACCGCTCGGGACAGGGACCACTGAAGCTTTCTTT | CASSPLGTGTTEAFF
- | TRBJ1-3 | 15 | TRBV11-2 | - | TGTGCCAGCAGCTTAGACAGTTTCTCTGGAAACACCATATATTTT | CASSLDSFSGNTIYF
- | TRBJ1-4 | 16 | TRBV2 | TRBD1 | TGTGCCAGCCTGAAGTCCGGACAGGGGGACGGTGAAAAACTGTTTTTT | CASLKSGQGDGEKLFF
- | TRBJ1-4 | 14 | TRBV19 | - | TGTGCCAGTAGTATAGGGGCAGGGGATGAAAAACTGTTTTTT | CASSIGAGDEKLFF
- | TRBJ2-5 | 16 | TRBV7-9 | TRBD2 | TGTGCCAGCAGCCTCTTGCGGGCGGGGGTATCCGAGACCCAGTACTTC | CASSLLRAGVSETQYF
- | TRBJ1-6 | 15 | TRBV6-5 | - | TGTGCCAGCAGTAGACGGACAGATAGTAATTCACCCCTCCACTTT | CASSRRTDSNSPLHF
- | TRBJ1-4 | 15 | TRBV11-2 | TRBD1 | TGTGCCAGCAGCACCTGGACAGGGAGGAATGAAAAACTGTTTTTT | CASSTWTGRNEKLFF
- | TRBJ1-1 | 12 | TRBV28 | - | TGTGCCAGCAGTTTGAGTAACACTGAAGCTTTCTTT | CASSLSNTEAFF
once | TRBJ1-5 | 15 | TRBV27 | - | TGTGCCAGCAGTTTAGGGCTGGGCAGGGGCCAGCCCCAGCATTTT | CASSLGLGRGQPQHF
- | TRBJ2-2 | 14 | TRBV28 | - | TGTGCCAGTACCTACAGGGTTCGGACCGGGGAGCTGTTTTTT | CASTYRVRTGELFF
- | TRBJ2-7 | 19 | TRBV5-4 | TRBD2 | TGTGCCAGCAGCTCCTTTCAAGCTGGACTAGCGGGGGCCTCTTACGAGCAGTACTTC | CASSSFQAGLAGASYEQYF
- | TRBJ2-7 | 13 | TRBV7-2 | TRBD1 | TGTGCCAGCGGCAGGACAGGGAAGAACGAGCAGTACTTC | CASGRTGKNEQYF
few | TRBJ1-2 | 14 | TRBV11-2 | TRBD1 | TGTGCCAGCAGCTCAGTGGGACAGGGAGCTGGCTACACCTTC | CASSSVGQGAGYTF
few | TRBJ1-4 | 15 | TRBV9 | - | TGTGCCAGCAGCGCAGACACCTCTACTAATGAAAAACTGTTTTTT | CASSADTSTNEKLFF
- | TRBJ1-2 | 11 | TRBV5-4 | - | TGTGCCAGCAGCTCTTACTATGGCTACACCTTC | CASSSYYGYTF
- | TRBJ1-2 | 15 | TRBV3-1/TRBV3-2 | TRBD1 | TGTGCCAGCAGTCCTTTGGGACAGGGAATCTATGGCTACACCTTC | CASSPLGQGIYGYTF
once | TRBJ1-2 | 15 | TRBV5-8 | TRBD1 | TGTGCCAGCAGCTTGGTCGGGACAGGCCATTATGGCTACACCTTC | CASSLVGTGHYGYTF
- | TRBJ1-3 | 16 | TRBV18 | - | TGTGCCAGCTCACCACCAGTGGGCTACTCTGGAAACACCATATATTTT | CASSPPVGYSGNTIYF
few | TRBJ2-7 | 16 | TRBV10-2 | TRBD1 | TGCGCCAGCAGTGAGTGGACAGGGGTCCCCTCCTACGAGCAGTACTTC | CASSEWTGVPSYEQYF
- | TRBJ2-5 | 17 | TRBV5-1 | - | TGCGCCAGCCCCGGGGGGACAGGAGAGGTAGGGAAAGAGACCCAGTACTTC | CASPGGTGEVGKETQYF